These 21 T cell receptor beta chains came from one sample sequenced in a study of radiation and T cells in renal cell carcinoma. Profiling relied on immunoSEQ multiplex PCR, and the TCRdb table lists in-frame clones only, not all of them. This repertoire shows about 22,000 clones, more than 75% found once; its top ten account for about 37%. Time point defined: baseline pretreatment blood. The treatment: 15 Gy SBRT to primary tumor, nephrectomy 4 weeks later. The sample here was blood, taken from a patient whose treatment included radiotherapy and nephrectomy. The receptors were sampled from a man in his fifties or sixties with renal cell carcinoma.

This clone was found once. The rearrangement uses TRBV5-4 and TRBJ1-4; D call uncertain. Looked up from germline, CDR1 is SGHNT and CDR2 is YYREEE (reference sequence). This CDR3 has 13 residues. V was cut by 4 bases and J by 0 bases, with 4 bases left in between. This chain's CDR3 is CASSPATNEKLFF. In DNA, the CDR3 is TGTGCCAGCAGCCCGGCAACTAATGAAAAACTGTTTTTT.

The chain links TRBV6-5 to TRBJ1-2, with 7 bases aligning to TRBD1. The CDR3 loop spans 13 amino acids. Germline CDR1 is MNHEY and CDR2 is SVGAGI. V was pared by 6 bases and J by 4 bases, with 5 bases of the junction left unmatched. CDR3 protein: CASSSGQLYGYTF. CDR3 sequence (DNA): TGTGCCAGCAGCTCGGGACAGCTCTATGGCTACACCTTC.

This clone came up a few times. The CDR3 reads CASSPRDLGTYGYTF. The CDR3 DNA reads TGTGCCAGCAGCCCGCGGGACCTCGGAACCTATGGCTACACCTTC. The V call is TRBV7-9, the J call TRBJ1-2, with a possible D match to TRBD1 (5 bases). Germline CDR1 SEHNR, CDR2 FQNEAQ (reference sequence). The CDR3 has 15 residues. Trimming took off 5 bases at V and 4 bases at J, with 17 bases between the two ends.

This chain uses TRBV6-5 with TRBJ2-1; D may match TRBD1 or TRBD2 (5 bases each). From germline, CDR1 is MNHEY and CDR2 SVGAGI. The CDR3 is 14 amino acids. V shed 7 bases and J shed 5 bases, with 15 bases lying between them. For the CDR3, the DNA is TGTGCCAGCATCCAATCCGGGGCTAACAATGAGCAGTTCTTC. It translates to CASIQSGANNEQFF.

V gene TRBV11-2 combines with J gene TRBJ1-5; unclear D gene. Germline V CDR1 and CDR2: SGHAT, FQNNGV. The V gene lost 0 bases and the J gene lost 10 bases, with 10 bases spanning the gap. There are 13 residues in the CDR3. The CDR3 bases are TGTGCCAGCAGCTTAGATGGGCTCTCCCCCCAGCATTTT. This encodes CASSLDGLSPQHF.

The chain links TRBV18 to TRBJ2-7; no definite D call. Germline CDR1 reads KGHSH; CDR2 reads LQKENI. The CDR3 length is 13 residues. V was trimmed by 3 bases and J by 4 bases, leaving 10 bases between them. The CDR3 DNA reads as TGTGCCAGCTCACCCCTTCCGGGTTACGAGCAGTACTTC. This sequence encodes CASSPLPGYEQYF.

This chain links TRBV4-2 with TRBJ2-1; the match to TRBD2 covers 9 bases. CDR1 and CDR2 (germline): LGHNA, YNFKEQ. This CDR3 has 16 amino acids. With 0 bases clipped from V and 7 bases from J, the junction kept 7 bases outside the gene matches. This CDR3 reads CASSQDDTSGRNEQFF. CDR3 DNA: TGTGCCAGCAGCCAAGATGACACTAGCGGGCGGAATGAGCAGTTCTTC.

V usage is TRBV7-8 and J usage is TRBJ1-2; D call uncertain. This CDR3 spans 13 amino acids. Germline V gene lookup returns CDR1 SGHVS and CDR2 FQNEAQ. Trimming cost V 5 bases and J 4 bases, with 11 bases left between them. CDR3 coding DNA: TGTGCCAGCAGCCCGGTGGAGGGCTATGGCTACACCTTC. Translation: CASSPVEGYGYTF. Using reference TRBV7-8 and TRBJ1-2 for the parts outside the CDR3, the full variable domain is GAGVSQSPRYKVAKRGQDVALRCDPISGHVSLFWYQQALGQGPEFLTYFQNEAQLDKSGLPSDRFFAERPEGSVSTLKIQRTQQEDSAVYLCASSPVEGYGYTFGSGTRLTVV.

By share, this clone ranks as large. Other DNA sequences in the same sample also yield this CDR3. The rearrangement joins TRBV7-9 to TRBJ1-4; 9 bases map to TRBD1. The CDR3 spans 17 residues. V lost 5 bases and J lost 0; bases outside the gene matches: 7. CDR1 is SEHNR, CDR2 FQNEAQ, per germline (reference sequence). The CDR3 reads CASSPRTGAATNEKLFF. As DNA, the CDR3 is TGTGCCAGCAGCCCCCGGACAGGGGCGGCAACTAATGAAAAACTGTTTTTT.

The genes are TRBV18 and TRBJ1-1; no definite D call. The ends were cut back, 1 base at V and 2 bases at J, with 5 bases in the middle. Germline V CDR1 and CDR2: KGHSH, LQKENI. The CDR3 length is 13 residues. The CDR3 loop reads CASSPQGNTEAFF. Written as DNA, the CDR3 is TGTGCCAGCTCACCACAAGGAAACACTGAAGCTTTCTTT.

Points on this clone: The germline gene is not matched at one end of the junction; a read error may be the cause. The chain is built from TRBV7-7 and TRBJ2-2; TRBD2 aligns across 10 bases. The CDR3 sequence is 15 residues long. The germline V gene has CDR1 SSHAT and CDR2 FNYEAQ (reference sequence). The CDR3, as DNA: TGTGCTAGCAGCACAAGCGGGAGGGCCTCCGGGGAGCTGTTTTTT. Protein product: CASSTSGRASGELFF.

The chain links TRBV5-6 to TRBJ1-5; weak D call: TRBD1 (5 bases). Between the trimmed V and J ends, which lost 1 base and 2 bases, there was a span of 16 bases. The CDR3 loop spans 17 amino acids. Germline CDR1 reads SGHDT; CDR2 reads YYEEEE. For the CDR3, the DNA is TGTGCCAGCAGCTTGTGGGGCGGGGGAAGCCGCAATCAGCCCCAGCATTTT. Encoded protein: CASSLWGGGSRNQPQHF.

This clone was detected only a few times. The V and J genes are TRBV30 and TRBJ2-1; unclear D gene. Germline V gene sequence: CDR1 GTSNPN, CDR2 SVGIG (reference sequence). The CDR3 loop spans 12 amino acids. Trimming removed 3 bases from V and 6 bases from J, with 9 bases in between. In nucleotides, the CDR3 is TGTGCCTGGAGAGGGTGGCTCAATGAGCAGTTCTTC. This encodes CAWRGWLNEQFF. Combining the CDR3 with reference TRBV30 and TRBJ2-1 gives the whole variable domain SQTIHQWPATLVQPVGSPLSLECTVEGTSNPNLYWYRQAAGRGLQLLFYSVGIGQISSEVPQNLSASRPQDRQFILSSKKLLLSDSGFYLCAWRGWLNEQFFGPGTRLTVL.

This clone was counted only a few times. This sequence joins TRBV5-1 and TRBJ2-5; 10 bases align to TRBD1. V shed 0 bases, J shed 5 bases, and the junction held 13 bases outside the gene matches. The length of the CDR3 is 18 residues. Germline V gene data show CDR1 as SGHRS and CDR2 as YFSETQ. CDR3 coding DNA: TGCGCCAGCAGCTTGGTGAGCGCAGGGACAGGGGAAAGGGAGACCCAGTACTTC. As protein: CASSLVSAGTGERETQYF. The full variable domain, completed using reference TRBV5-1 and TRBJ2-5, is KAGVTQTPRYLIKTRGQQVTLSCSPISGHRSVSWYQQTPGQGLQFLFEYFSETQRNKGNFPGRFSGRQFSNSRSEMNVSTLELGDSALYLCASSLVSAGTGERETQYFGPGTRLLVL.

The rearrangement joins TRBV4-1 to TRBJ1-1; D is uncertain. Per the germline V gene, CDR1 is MGHRA and CDR2 is YSYEKL. CDR3 length: 13 residues. V gave up 0 bases and J gave up 1 base, with 3 bases separating them. The CDR3 nucleotides read TGCGCCAGCAGCCAAGACCGGAACACTGAAGCTTTCTTT. Amino acids: CASSQDRNTEAFF.

The chain carries TRBV19 and TRBJ1-1; D unresolved. Per germline, CDR1 LNHDA and CDR2 SQIVND (reference sequence). V lost 8 bases to trimming and J lost 1 base, with 20 bases between them. CDR3 length equals 16 residues. CDR3 amino acids: CASVSWGRRGNTEAFF. CDR3 DNA sequence: TGTGCCAGTGTGAGCTGGGGAAGACGAGGGAACACTGAAGCTTTCTTT.

A single count supports this clone. The chain couples TRBV6-1 to TRBJ1-1; 7 nucleotides match TRBD1. Looked up from germline, CDR1 is MNHNS and CDR2 is SASEGT. The CDR3 loop spans 13 amino acids. V lost 7 bases to trimming and J lost 5 bases; unmatched junction nucleotides: 7. The CDR3 nucleotides are TGTGCCAGCAATAGACAGGGTTTTACTGAAGCTTTCTTT. It yields the protein CASNRQGFTEAFF.

This rearrangement joins TRBV28 to TRBJ2-5; the match to TRBD1 covers 9 bases. V lost 5 bases, J lost 1 base, and 5 bases stayed unmatched. The CDR3 extends over 15 amino acids. Germline CDR1 MDHEN, CDR2 SYDVKM. CDR3 amino acids: CASSHRDRAQETQYF. In DNA, the CDR3 is TGTGCCAGCAGTCACCGGGACAGGGCCCAAGAGACCCAGTACTTC.

V usage is TRBV11-2 and J usage is TRBJ1-1; D gene ambiguous. V was cut by 5 bases and J by 0 bases, with 13 bases left in between. There are 15 residues in the CDR3. Germline CDR1 SGHAT, CDR2 FQNNGV. The CDR3 reads CASSPRLGMNTEAFF. Written as DNA, the CDR3 is TGTGCCAGCAGCCCCCGATTAGGGATGAACACTGAAGCTTTCTTT.

This rearrangement joins TRBV6-1 to TRBJ2-1; 9 bases line up with TRBD1. Germline CDR1 is MNHNS and CDR2 is SASEGT. CDR3 length: 16 amino acids. V gave up 2 bases and J gave up 7 bases; unmatched junction bases: 9. The CDR3 reads CASSEPQGALGNEQFF. The CDR3 region has the DNA TGTGCCAGCAGTGAACCACAGGGGGCGCTGGGGAATGAGCAGTTCTTC.

The CDR3 region has the DNA TGTGCCAGCTCACCGGAAGCTGGCTCCTACAATGAGCAGTTCTTC. It specifies CASSPEAGSYNEQFF. The gene calls are TRBV18 and TRBJ2-1, with D unresolved. Trimming left V 3 bases short and J 0 bases short, with 9 bases between. CDR3 length: 15 residues. CDR1 is KGHSH, CDR2 LQKENI, per germline.